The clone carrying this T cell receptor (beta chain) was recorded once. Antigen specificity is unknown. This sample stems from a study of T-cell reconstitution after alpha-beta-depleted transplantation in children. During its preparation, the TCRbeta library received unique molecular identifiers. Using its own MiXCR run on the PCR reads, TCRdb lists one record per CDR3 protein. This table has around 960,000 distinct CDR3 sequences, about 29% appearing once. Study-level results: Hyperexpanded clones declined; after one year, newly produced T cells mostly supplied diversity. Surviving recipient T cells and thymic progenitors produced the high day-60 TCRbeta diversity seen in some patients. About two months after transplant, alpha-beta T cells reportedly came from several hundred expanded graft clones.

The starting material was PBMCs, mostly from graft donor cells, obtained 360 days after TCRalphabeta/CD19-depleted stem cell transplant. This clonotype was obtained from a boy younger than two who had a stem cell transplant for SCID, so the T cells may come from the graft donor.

Here the CDR3 DNA reads TGCGCCAGCAGCCAGAAGGCCTGGGTAGCGGAAAAACTCCTTAGGGGTGAGCAGTTCTTC. Translated, it gives CASSQKAWVAEKLLRGEQFF. J is TRBJ2-1 and V is TRBV4-1; tentative D call: TRBD2 (6 bases). This CDR3 region has 20 residues. In germline, CDR1 is MGHRA, CDR2 YSYEKL. V lost 3 bases to trimming and J lost 9 bases, with 33 bases between them.